This T cell receptor (beta chain) was observed in a study of molecular identifiers for immune sequencing clone quantification. Study outcomes and limitations: Clones with over 20 RNA copies captured over 99% of effector molecules but under 1% of naive ones. Identical barcode-sharing TCR molecules could lead to underestimated sizes for highly expanded clones.

For bulk TCR libraries, previously described methods and listed TCR primers were used. TCRdb recomputed calls from the PCR reads with MiXCR, one row per CDR3 protein. The sample lists approximately 550,000 distinct CDR3 sequences, roughly 25% seen once, with just over 0.75% in the top ten. Naive CD8 T cells, phenotype CD8+CD4-CCR7+CD45RA+, were sorted. This clonotype was counted a few times. Its antigen is as yet unknown. Trimming left V 7 bases short and J 0 bases short, with 16 bases between. Germline values: CDR1 SQVTM, CDR2 ANQGSEA. The length of the CDR3 is 15 residues. Source material: naive CD8+ T cells from blood, with Jurkat cell RNA spiked in. This sample's subset: FACS-sorted CD8+CD4-CCR7+CD45RA+ naive T cells. The chain uses TRBV29-1 and TRBJ2-4; D is uncertain. This TCR was recovered from a human donor in good health. Some libraries in this study had Jurkat cell RNA spiked in. The DNA for the CDR3 is TGCAGCGCCATTGGGGTCCCGCTAGCCAAAAACATTCAGTACTTC. Translated, it gives CSAIGVPLAKNIQYF.